Listed below are T cell receptor beta chains from one sample, sequenced in a study of shared clonotypes between healthy human individuals. Profiled with immunoSEQ multiplex PCR; TCRdb holds only in-frame clones, not every one. The sample lists 750,000 to 1,000,000 clones; approximately 92% were seen once. Sequenced sample: naive CD8+ T cells sorted from blood. The source of these receptors is a man aged 25 to 40 in good health. Each CDR3 is given with its conserved first and last residue. D genes are given only for firm matches. Clone sizes are given selectively: once, few, many, or a class where the clone is expanded.

clone_size	d_call	v_call	j_call	cdr3_nt	cdr3_aa
NA	NA	TRBV4-1	TRBJ2-7	TGCGCCAGCAGCCAAGTGCCTGGGGGCCCTTACGAGCAGTACTTC	CASSQVPGGPYEQYF
NA	NA	TRBV2	TRBJ1-1	TGTGCCAGCAGTGATACAGGTAGGGGAACTGAAGCTTTCTTT	CASSDTGRGTEAFF
NA	TRBD2	TRBV7-2	TRBJ2-5	TGTGCCAGCAGCTCCCCTCCCACTACTAGCGGGTATTTCCAAGAGACCCAGTACTTC	CASSSPPTTSGYFQETQYF
NA	NA	TRBV11-3	TRBJ2-1	TGTGCCAGCAGCTTAAGCGGTTCGGGAAAGGTCGATGAGCAGTTCTTC	CASSLSGSGKVDEQFF
NA	NA	TRBV5-4	TRBJ2-7	TGTGCCAGCAGCTTGTCAGGGCCGGCGATCTACGAGCAGTACTTC	CASSLSGPAIYEQYF
NA	NA	TRBV28	TRBJ1-2	TGTGCCAGTACCGATCGACACCAGGCAACGCAGGGTGGCTACACCTTC	CASTDRHQATQGGYTF
NA	TRBD1	TRBV29-1	TRBJ1-2	TGCAGCGTTTTGACAGGGGTAGGTGGCTACACCTTC	CSVLTGVGGYTF
NA	NA	TRBV11-3	TRBJ2-5	TGTGCCAGCAGCACCAGCAACGAGCCCTGGGAGACCCAGTACTTC	CASSTSNEPWETQYF
NA	TRBD2	TRBV4-3	TRBJ2-3	TGCGCCAGCAGCCAAAGGACTAGCGGGAGAGTTACAGATACGCAGTATTTT	CASSQRTSGRVTDTQYF
medium-sized	TRBD2	TRBV11-2	TRBJ2-5	TGTGCCAGCAGCTTCTGGGGGGGACACCAAGAGACCCAGTACTTC	CASSFWGGHQETQYF
NA	TRBD2	TRBV7-6	TRBJ2-5	TGTGCCAGCAGCTTAGTCCGGGCTGGGCGACTAGCCGGTCAAGAGACCCAGTACTTC	CASSLVRAGRLAGQETQYF
NA	NA	TRBV28	TRBJ1-2	TGTGCCACCGTAGGGAAGCCTTCCTATGGCTACACCTTC	CATVGKPSYGYTF
NA	NA	TRBV30	TRBJ2-7	TGTGCCTGGACCAGCAGTTCCTACGAGCAGTACTTC	CAWTSSSYEQYF
NA	TRBD1	TRBV15	TRBJ2-7	TGTGCCACCAGCATCCCCGGGACAGGGTCGGGCTACGAGCAGTACTTC	CATSIPGTGSGYEQYF
NA	TRBD1	TRBV5-1	TRBJ2-1	TGCGCCAGCAGCCTACAGGGGGACTACAATGAGCAGTTCTTC	CASSLQGDYNEQFF
NA	TRBD1	TRBV6-4	TRBJ2-7	TGTGCCAGCAGTCCTTCCGGGACAGGGACCTACGAGCAGTACTTC	CASSPSGTGTYEQYF
NA	NA	TRBV19	TRBJ2-7	TGTGCCAGTAGCCGGGACGTCTCCTACGAGCAGTACTTC	CASSRDVSYEQYF
NA	NA	TRBV29-1	TRBJ2-2	TGCAGCGTTGGCCCTGGGACCGGGGAGCTGTTTTTT	CSVGPGTGELFF
NA	TRBD1	TRBV18	TRBJ2-6	TGTGCCAGCTCACCAGGACAGGGTCTCTCTGGGGCCAACGTCCTGACTTTC	CASSPGQGLSGANVLTF
once	NA	TRBV14	TRBJ2-1	TGTGCCAGCAGCCGAGCCACTAACTTGGGTGAGCAGTTCTTC	CASSRATNLGEQFF
NA	TRBD1	TRBV5-4	TRBJ1-2	TGTGCCAGCAGTTTAACCGGACAGGGGTTAGGGGGCTACACCTTC	CASSLTGQGLGGYTF
NA	NA	TRBV19	TRBJ2-7	TGTGCCAGTAGTGCCGGGCCCATGGGGTTCGAGCAGTACTTC	CASSAGPMGFEQYF
NA	NA	TRBV28	TRBJ1-1	TGTGCCAGCAGTTTATCAGGGGACACTGAAGCTTTCTTT	CASSLSGDTEAFF
NA	TRBD1	TRBV28	TRBJ2-7	TGTGCCAGCAGCTCACCCCGACAGGGGGCGGAAGAGCAGTACTTC	CASSSPRQGAEEQYF
once	TRBD2	TRBV5-6	TRBJ2-1	TGTGCCAGCATCTTTAGCGGGAGGGCCAACAATGAGCAGTTCTTC	CASIFSGRANNEQFF
NA	TRBD2	TRBV10-1	TRBJ2-7	TGCGCCAGCAGTGATCGGCTAGCGGGACGGAACGAGCAGTACTTC	CASSDRLAGRNEQYF
NA	TRBD1	TRBV27	TRBJ1-2	TGTGCCAGCAGTTCCGGACAGGGGACCAATGGCTACACCTTC	CASSSGQGTNGYTF
NA	NA	TRBV9	TRBJ2-3	TGTGCCAGCAGCGTAGGGTCTCATAGCACAGATACGCAGTATTTT	CASSVGSHSTDTQYF
once	TRBD1	TRBV20-1	TRBJ1-1	TGCACCAGACAGGGGGCCGGTGAAGCTTTCTTT	CTRQGAGEAFF
NA	NA	TRBV7-3	TRBJ2-3	TGTGCCAGCAGCGACGGGACCTACTTCCCAGATACGCAGTATTTT	CASSDGTYFPDTQYF
NA	NA	TRBV7-6	TRBJ2-7	TGTGCCAGCAGCTTAGAGGGTCGCTACGAGCAGTACTTC	CASSLEGRYEQYF
NA	NA	TRBV27	TRBJ2-7	TGTGCCAGCAGTTTTGGCGGAGCTTCCTACGAGCAGTACTTC	CASSFGGASYEQYF
NA	TRBD1	TRBV2	TRBJ2-7	TGTGCCAGCAGGGGGACAGTGGTTACCTACGAGCAGTACTTC	CASRGTVVTYEQYF
NA	TRBD1	TRBV7-9	TRBJ1-3	TGTGCCAGCAGCGGAACCCGGGACAGGGCTGGAAACACCATATATTTT	CASSGTRDRAGNTIYF
NA	TRBD2	TRBV5-1	TRBJ2-7	TGCGCCAGCAGCTTATACGCTAGCGGAACCTACGAGCAGTACTTC	CASSLYASGTYEQYF